This note documents a single T cell receptor (beta chain) sequence. Its antigen is currently unknown. This record comes from a study of tumor and adjacent non-tumor tissue in lung cancer. Study-wide results and caveats: Tumor tissue had significantly higher TCR diversity than normal lung. In normal lung, the top 100 clones were significantly more dominant than in tumor.

The template was RNA from unsorted bulk tissue. More than 3 cm separated this lung sample from the edge of the tumor. V was pared by 6 bases and J by 7 bases, with 19 bases between. This CDR3 spans 14 amino acids. Germline assignment: CDR1 SQVTM and CDR2 ANQGSEA. Three rounds of nested PCR, following a modified ARM-PCR protocol, produced the TCRbeta library. Via MiXCR, TCRdb re-called the multiplex PCR reads, giving one row per CDR3 protein. Among some 97,000 distinct CDR3 sequences listed, about 60% were seen once. The sequence came from a man aged 30 to 39 with non-small cell lung cancer. The sample was distant non-tumor lung tissue. The V and J genes are TRBV29-1 and TRBJ2-1, with D tentatively TRBD1 or TRBD2 (6 bases each). CDR3 nucleotide sequence: TGCAGCGTCGACAAGGGGGACGCGGGGAATGAGCAGTTCTTC. It yields the protein CSVDKGDAGNEQFF.